The 6 T cell receptor beta chains below were found in one sample sequenced in a study of cytomegalovirus exposure and HLA in healthy donors (TCRdb year 2017). The library was prepared using the immunoSEQ multiplex PCR assay. A mixture of 60 forward primers for TCR Vbeta segments and 13 reverse primers for TCR Jbeta segments was used in the multiplex PCR. In TCRdb, the immuneACCESS table is reduced to in-frame sequences with V and J assigned. These tables do not hold every clone; where another copy was compared, an unresolved V gene accounts for under half, and the others remain unexplained. The sample table contains 150,000 to 200,000 clones; only one count was recorded for about 74% of them. 3% to 3.5% of the sample belongs to the ten largest clones. Sample: PBMCs. All receptors come from a male donor in good health and CMV-seronegative.

V and J are TRBV7-9 and TRBJ2-7, with a weak D call TRBD2 (5 bases). The CDR3 is 11 residues long. Germline-derived CDR1 and CDR2 are SEHNR and FQNEAQ (reference sequence). Trimming stripped 5 bases from V and 3 bases from J, with 5 bases between. CDR3 nucleotide sequence: TGTGCCAGCAGCCGGGGCTACGAGCAGTACTTC. Translating it yields CASSRGYEQYF.

The V gene is TRBV14, the J gene TRBJ2-7; possible D gene TRBD2, 5 bases. V shed 6 bases and J shed 3 bases, with 6 bases lying between them. The CDR3 runs 11 residues. Germline CDR1 SGHDN, CDR2 FVKESK. Here the CDR3 reads CASSRDYEQYF. CDR3 nucleotides: TGTGCCAGCAGTCGGGACTACGAGCAGTACTTC. The variable domain in full, with the rest retrieved from reference TRBV14 and TRBJ2-7, is EAGVTQFPSHSVIEKGQTVTLRCDPISGHDNLYWYRRVMGKEIKFLLHFVKESKQDESGMPNNRFLAERTGGTYSTLKVQPAELEDSGVYFCASSRDYEQYFGPGTRLTVT.

The rearrangement uses TRBV25-1 and TRBJ2-5; D may be TRBD2 (7 bases). The V and J ends lost 3 bases and 5 bases respectively, with 16 bases between them. There are 15 residues in the CDR3. Germline V gene lookup returns CDR1 MGHDK and CDR2 SYGVNS. CDR3 residues: CASSEPRGAGETQYF. CDR3 coding DNA: TGTGCCAGCAGTGAGCCCCGGGGGGCGGGGGAGACCCAGTACTTC.

Worth noting for this clone: One junction end disagrees with the germline gene, perhaps due to a read error. The rearrangement links TRBV7-9 to TRBJ2-7; D is unresolved. The CDR3 runs 12 residues. Germline V gene lookup returns CDR1 SEHNR and CDR2 FQNEAQ (reference sequence). The CDR3 loop is CSSSLEQYEQYF. DNA of the CDR3: TGTTCCAGCAGCTTAGAACAGTACGAGCAGTACTTC. Together with reference TRBV7-9 and TRBJ2-7, the CDR3 gives the full variable domain: DTGVSQNPRHKITKRGQNVTFRCDPISEHNRLYWYRQTLGQGPEFLTYFQNEAQLEKSRLLSDRFSAERPKGSFSTLEIQRTEQGDSAMYLCSSSLEQYEQYFGPGTRLTVT.

This clone was seen a few times. This sequence joins TRBV7-9 and TRBJ2-5; D gene unclear. Trimming stripped 4 bases from V and 1 base from J, with 13 bases between. The CDR3 has 15 amino acids. Germline V gene data show CDR1 as SEHNR and CDR2 as FQNEAQ (reference sequence). The CDR3 nucleotides read TGTGCCAGCAGCTCCCTACTGTTCGGCCAAGAGACCCAGTACTTC. It is translated as CASSSLLFGQETQYF.

The V gene is TRBV5-4, the J gene TRBJ2-7; 8 bases are a match to TRBD2. The germline CDR1 and CDR2 sequences are SGHNT and YYREEE (reference sequence). The V gene end was trimmed by 0 bases and the J gene end by 6 bases; junction bases not matched to a gene: 5. This CDR3 is built from 14 residues. CDR3: CASSLVRGGSEQYF. The CDR3 DNA follows: TGTGCCAGCAGCTTGGTACGGGGGGGAAGCGAGCAGTACTTC.